The T cell receptor (beta chain) described here comes from a study of Graves' ophthalmopathy and Graves' hyperthyroidism. The germline CDR1 and CDR2 sequences are SNHLY and FYNNEI. V lost 6 bases, J lost 0 bases, and 11 bases lay in between. The CDR3 contains 15 residues. RNA transcripts served as template for amplifying TCR beta CDR3 sequences. First-round RT-PCR used HTBI primers; second-round multiplex PCR followed. A single record per CDR3 protein comes from TCRdb applying MiXCR to the multiplex PCR reads. The sample holds 220,000 or so distinct CDR3 sequences, roughly 21% seen once. Study observations and caveats: Blood shared most expanded thyroid clonotypes above 0.001 frequency.

Details on this clonotype: Antigen: not known.

The source material was peripheral blood. The sequence derives from a woman between 50 and 59 years old with Graves' ophthalmopathy. This chain connects TRBV2 to TRBJ2-2; maybe TRBD1 (5 bases). The CDR3 reads CASRKGQANTGELFF. The CDR3 bases are TGTGCCAGCAGAAAGGGGCAGGCGAACACCGGGGAGCTGTTTTTT. Complete variable domain (other parts from reference TRBV2 and TRBJ2-2): EPEVTQTPSHQVTQMGQEVILRCVPISNHLYFYWYRQILGQKVEFLVSFYNNEISEKSEIFDDQFSVERPDGSNFTLKIRSTKLEDSAMYFCASRKGQANTGELFFGEGSRLTVL.